The 23 T cell receptor beta chains presented below share a single source sample, sequenced in a study of T cell repertoires in cytomegalovirus infection. TCRdb independently ran MiXCR on the reads; one entry per CDR3 protein. The repertoire has some 600,000 distinct CDR3 sequences, 24% of them found once; the top ten carry 6.5% to 10%. Sequenced input: CD8+ T cells from PBMCs. The receptors originated from a human donor in good health (CMV status not recorded). Some clones in this sample may be carry-over from other donors' samples.

This clonotype has a handful of counts. V usage is TRBV3-1 and J usage is TRBJ1-6; no definite D call. Trimming shortened V by 1 base and J by 2 bases, and 12 bases separated the two germline ends. Germline lookup yields CDR1 LGHDT and CDR2 YNNKEL (reference sequence). The CDR3 runs 17 residues. CDR3 in amino acids: CASSQVWESTYNSPLHF. CDR3 nucleotide sequence: TGTGCCAGCAGCCAAGTTTGGGAATCAACCTATAATTCACCCCTCCACTTT.

V is TRBV7-4 and J is TRBJ2-4, with D possibly TRBD1 on 6 matching bases. Trimming left V 7 bases short and J 0 bases short, with 13 bases between. The CDR3 length is 15 residues. Germline V gene sequence: CDR1 SGHVT, CDR2 SQSDAQ. The CDR3, as DNA: TGTGCCAGCAATGGGGACATCGTAGCCAAAAACATTCAGTACTTC. This sequence encodes CASNGDIVAKNIQYF.

As concerns this clonotype: One junction end does not reproduce the germline sequence, and a read error may be involved. The chain uses TRBV12-3 or TRBV12-4 and TRBJ2-1; 12 bases line up with TRBD2. The CDR3 covers 14 residues. This CDR3 reads CVSSQLAGGSEQFF. CDR3 DNA: TGTGTCAGCAGCCAACTAGCGGGGGGTTCTGAGCAGTTCTTC.

This clonotype showed up many times. The chain carries TRBV7-9 and TRBJ1-1; TRBD1 is a possible D gene (5 bases). The CDR3 spans 13 residues. V was cut by 5 bases and J by 4 bases, with 11 bases left in between. CDR1 is SEHNR and CDR2 is FQNEAQ in the germline V gene (reference sequence). The CDR3 protein is CASSTRDATEAFF. DNA for the CDR3: TGTGCCAGCAGCACCCGGGACGCCACTGAAGCTTTCTTT.

This clonotype has ten or more counts. The chain employs TRBV7-9 and TRBJ2-2; 9 bases align to TRBD1. This CDR3 contains 15 residues. V was clipped by 1 base and J by 6 bases; unmatched bases: 3. The germline V gene encodes CDR1 SEHNR and CDR2 FQNEAQ (reference sequence). Written as DNA, the CDR3 is TGTGCCAGCAGCTTAGAACGGACAGGGGCCGGGGAGCTGTTTTTT. This translates into CASSLERTGAGELFF.

This clonotype appeared many times. The chain links TRBV7-2 to TRBJ2-5, with D possibly TRBD2 on 6 matching bases. Per the germline V gene, CDR1 is SGHTA and CDR2 is FQGNSA. The CDR3 has 16 amino acids. Trimming removed 3 bases at V and 5 bases at J, with 19 bases between. The CDR3 DNA reads as TGTGCCAGCAGCTTGGGACTGGCCCACCCCCGGGAGACCCAGTACTTC. Translated: CASSLGLAHPRETQYF.

This clonotype was seen many times. The rearrangement links TRBV7-9 to TRBJ2-2; D is unresolved. Germline loops: CDR1 SEHNR, CDR2 FQNEAQ (reference sequence). V lost 5 bases and J 5 bases, leaving 21 bases between the germline ends. This CDR3 contains 17 residues. DNA for the CDR3: TGTGCCAGCAGCCCACCTTGGACCCTAATGGGAACCGGGGAGCTGTTTTTT. Translating gives CASSPPWTLMGTGELFF.

On this clonotype: No conserved phenylalanine or tryptophan ends this CDR3, so it is likely a read error. The chain has TRBV7-4 and TRBJ2-6, with 12 bases that match TRBD1. V shed 5 bases and J 1 base; nucleotides not matched to a gene: 6. This CDR3 region has 18 residues. Germline CDR1 SGHVT, CDR2 SQSDAQ. The CDR3: CASSPRDRGLSGANVLTS. In DNA form, the CDR3 reads TGTGCCAGCAGCCCTCGGGACAGGGGGCTTTCTGGGGCCAACGTCCTGACTTCC.

This clonotype was picked up a small number of times. The chain couples TRBV4-1 to TRBJ2-5, with D uncertain. Germline V gives CDR1 MGHRA, CDR2 YSYEKL. The CDR3 loop spans 14 amino acids. V dropped 0 bases and J dropped 1 base, with 6 bases sitting between them. As DNA, the CDR3 is TGCGCCAGCAGCCAAGACAGTGTCCAAGAGACCCAGTACTTC. Its protein product is CASSQDSVQETQYF.

This clonotype has ten or more counts. Here the CDR3 reads CASSLGPFYRGEAFF. The CDR3 DNA is TGTGCCAGCAGCTTAGGCCCCTTTTACAGGGGTGAAGCTTTCTTT. The V call is TRBV7-2, the J call TRBJ1-1, with 7 bases lining up with TRBD1. CDR1 is SGHTA and CDR2 is FQGNSA in the germline V gene. CDR3 length equals 15 residues. V shed 1 base and J 7 bases; nucleotides not matched to a gene: 9.

This chain links TRBV14 with TRBJ1-6; D is ambiguous. Germline V lookup: CDR1 SGHDN, CDR2 FVKESK. The CDR3 totals 16 residues. Trimming removed 3 bases from V and 8 bases from J, with 17 bases in between. CDR3 sequence reads: CASSHVNESWDSPLHF. DNA of the CDR3: TGTGCCAGCAGCCACGTCAACGAAAGTTGGGATTCACCCCTCCACTTT. The whole variable domain, remainder taken from reference TRBV14 and TRBJ1-6, is EAGVTQFPSHSVIEKGQTVTLRCDPISGHDNLYWYRRVMGKEIKFLLHFVKESKQDESGMPNNRFLAERTGGTYSTLKVQPAELEDSGVYFCASSHVNESWDSPLHFGNGTRLTVT.

The rearrangement uses TRBV12-3 or TRBV12-4 and TRBJ2-3, with 7 positions matching TRBD2. This CDR3 has 17 amino acids. The V and J ends lost 1 base and 6 bases, in that order; junction bases with no gene match: 13. The CDR3 protein is CASSLDTGRGKRDTQYF. The CDR3, as DNA: TGTGCCAGCAGTTTAGATACGGGGAGGGGTAAAAGGGATACGCAGTATTTT.

This clonotype was counted a few times. At one boundary the junction diverges from the germline segment, which might be a read error. The chain joins TRBV27 to TRBJ2-7; D is unclear. Germline loops: CDR1 MNHEY, CDR2 SMNVEV (reference sequence). The CDR3 runs to 13 residues. The CDR3 DNA is TGTGCCAGCAGTCTATCGGCGTCCTACGAGCAGTACTTC. It codes for CASSLSASYEQYF.

The rearrangement links TRBV19 to TRBJ2-1; TRBD1 agrees at 8 bases. CDR1 is LNHDA and CDR2 is SQIVND in the germline V gene (reference sequence). Unmatched junction bases numbered 9, after V lost 4 bases and J lost 7 bases. The CDR3 has 15 amino acids. CDR3 nucleotides: TGTGCCAGTAGTACACAGGGGGAAAGTGGGAATGAGCAGTTCTTC. Translated: CASSTQGESGNEQFF.

This sequence joins TRBV5-1 and TRBJ1-1, with unresolved D. Trimming shortened V by 0 bases and J by 7 bases, and 13 bases separated the two germline ends. This CDR3 spans 14 amino acids. CDR1 is SGHRS, CDR2 YFSETQ, per germline. CDR3 loop: CASSLVKGIDEAFF. As DNA, the CDR3 is TGCGCCAGCAGCTTGGTAAAGGGAATAGATGAAGCTTTCTTT.

In its sample, this clonotype was seen a few times. The chain links TRBV5-4 to TRBJ2-3; possibly TRBD2 for D (5 bases). The CDR3 contains 15 residues. CDR1 is SGHNT, CDR2 YYREEE, per germline (reference sequence). Trimming pared 0 bases from V and 6 bases from J, leaving 14 bases between. DNA of the CDR3: TGTGCCAGCAGCTTGGGGGAGCCCCCCGGGGATACGCAGTATTTT. Translating it yields CASSLGEPPGDTQYF.

This clonotype was seen once. The germline gene is not matched at one end of the junction; a read error may be the cause. The chain joins TRBV7-6 to TRBJ1-2; D unresolved. The CDR3 covers 11 residues. The germline V gene encodes CDR1 SGHVS and CDR2 FNYEAQ. For the CDR3, the DNA is TGTGCCAGCAGCTTAACATTAGGCTGCACCTTC. Its translation is CASSLTLGCTF.

The chain joins TRBV6-5 to TRBJ2-3, with D unclear. Per the germline V gene, CDR1 is MNHEY and CDR2 is SVGAGI. The CDR3 consists of 14 residues. Deletions cut 5 bases from V and 7 bases from J, with 16 bases between. The CDR3 nucleotides read TGTGCCAGCAGTCTTAAGACCCCAGGAAATACGCAGTATTTT. Translation: CASSLKTPGNTQYF.

The table lists this clonotype with a few counts. The chain combines TRBV20-1 with TRBJ1-3, with a possible D match to TRBD1 (6 bases). Trimming stripped 1 base from V and 2 bases from J, with 18 bases between. The CDR3 consists of 17 residues. The V gene's germline CDR1 is DFQATT and CDR2 SNEGSKA (reference sequence). The CDR3 spells CSARGPNTGRTGNTIYF. The CDR3, as DNA: TGCAGTGCTAGAGGACCCAATACAGGGCGTACTGGAAACACCATATATTTT.

The V call is TRBV6-2 or TRBV6-3, the J call TRBJ2-7, with D maybe TRBD1 (6 bases). Germline V gene data show CDR1 as MNHEY and CDR2 as SVGEGT. The CDR3 runs to 14 residues. Trimming shortened V by 5 bases and J by 2 bases, and 13 bases separated the two germline ends. The CDR3 DNA is TGTGCCAGCAGTACCGGACAGAGGCCCTACGAGCAGTACGTC. This translates into CASSTGQRPYEQYV.

This clonotype occurred a few times. The chain is built from TRBV14 and TRBJ1-1, with unresolved D. This CDR3 contains 14 residues. CDR1 and CDR2 from the germline V gene are SGHDN and FVKESK. Trimming left V 3 bases short and J 1 base short, with 9 bases between. The CDR3 sequence is CASSHRRENTEAFF. DNA of the CDR3: TGTGCCAGCAGCCATAGACGGGAGAACACTGAAGCTTTCTTT. Based on the CDR3 plus reference TRBV14 and TRBJ1-1, the full variable domain is EAGVTQFPSHSVIEKGQTVTLRCDPISGHDNLYWYRRVMGKEIKFLLHFVKESKQDESGMPNNRFLAERTGGTYSTLKVQPAELEDSGVYFCASSHRRENTEAFFGQGTRLTVV.

On this clonotype: A much larger clone differs from this one at a single base, so this may be a read error. J is TRBJ1-1 and V is TRBV7-2; possibly TRBD1 for D (6 bases). There are 17 residues in the CDR3. V shed 8 bases and J shed 1 base, with 23 bases lying between them. Germline lookup yields CDR1 SGHTA and CDR2 FQGNSA. The chain's CDR3 is CASGLLNWGLGNTEAFF. CDR3 in DNA: TGTGCCAGCGGATTACTTAACTGGGGGCTGGGGAACACTGAAGCTTTCTTT.

This clonotype was counted between two and nine times. The chain links TRBV5-4 to TRBJ2-2, with D hard to call. Germline-derived CDR1 and CDR2 are SGHNT and YYREEE (reference sequence). V lost 1 base, J lost 1 base, and 14 bases lay in between. The CDR3 extends over 17 amino acids. DNA of the CDR3: TGTGCCAGCAGCTTGATAATGGCAGAATTGAACACCGGGGAGCTGTTTTTT. Translation gives CASSLIMAELNTGELFF.